These T cell receptor beta chains were read from a single sample in a study of cytomegalovirus exposure and HLA in healthy donors. Data came from immunoSEQ multiplex PCR; TCRdb stores just in-frame clones and leaves some out. The sample carries some 100,000 clones, around 78% recorded once. Source material: PBMCs. The receptors derive from a woman aged 35 to 49 in good health and CMV-seropositive. Both conserved end residues are part of each CDR3. Each record gives: CDR3 length, clone size, V gene, D gene, J gene, CDR3 DNA, CDR3 protein. A D gene is named only where the DNA matches it firmly. Only part of the rows carry a size: once, few, many, or a class if the clone is expanded.

>15|NA|TRBV5-4|NA|TRBJ1-2
TGTGCCAGCAGTCCGACATCGACGGTCGTCGAGGGCTACACCTTC
CASSPTSTVVEGYTF
>15|NA|TRBV5-4|TRBD2|TRBJ2-7
TGTGCCAGCAGCCTCCAGCTAGCGGGAGGGGGGGAGCAGTACTTC
CASSLQLAGGGEQYF
>13|NA|TRBV11-3|TRBD1|TRBJ2-7
TGTGCCAGCAGCCACAGGGGTTCCTACGAGCAGTACTTC
CASSHRGSYEQYF
>14|NA|TRBV19|TRBD1|TRBJ1-5
TGTGCCAGTAGTAATACAGGGGGTTATCAGCCCCAGCATTTT
CASSNTGGYQPQHF
>15|NA|TRBV4-3|NA|TRBJ1-1
TGCGCCAGCAGCCAAGAGCCCACGCCGGACACTGAAGCTTTCTTT
CASSQEPTPDTEAFF
>14|NA|TRBV15|NA|TRBJ1-3
TGTGCCACCAGGTGGGGGGGAACTGGAAACACCATATATTTT
CATRWGGTGNTIYF
>15|NA|TRBV6-5|NA|TRBJ2-7
TGTGCCAGCAGTTACAGGTCAGGCCTCTTTTACGAGCAGTACTTC
CASSYRSGLFYEQYF
>16|NA|TRBV9|TRBD2|TRBJ2-1
TGTGCCAGCAGCGAGAGGACTAGCGGGGGGTACAATGAGCAGTTCTTC
CASSERTSGGYNEQFF
>12|NA|TRBV5-8|NA|TRBJ2-7
TGTGCCAGCAGCTTCGACAAATACGAGCAGTACTTC
CASSFDKYEQYF
>15|NA|TRBV5-1|NA|TRBJ2-7
TGCGCCAGCAGCTTGGGATCGTCCGGACTATACGAGCAGTACTTC
CASSLGSSGLYEQYF
>10|NA|TRBV20-1|NA|TRBJ2-5
TGCAGTGCTCTCCAAGAGACCCAGTACTTC
CSALQETQYF
>14|NA|TRBV10-3|NA|TRBJ1-4
TGTGCCATCGGAGCGTCACAGGGAAATGAAAAACTGTTTTTT
CAIGASQGNEKLFF
>15|NA|TRBV28|TRBD2|TRBJ2-3
TGTGCCAGCAGTTTTAGTAGCGGGGGGACAGATACGCAGTATTTT
CASSFSSGGTDTQYF
>15|NA|TRBV6-6|TRBD2|TRBJ2-3
TGTGCCAGCAGTCAAGTGACTAGCGGGAGCGATACGCAGTATTTT
CASSQVTSGSDTQYF
>16|NA|TRBV10-2|TRBD1|TRBJ2-2
TGCGCCAGCAGTGCCGGGACAGATCCGAACACCGGGGAGCTGTTTTTT
CASSAGTDPNTGELFF
>13|few|TRBV6-5|TRBD1|TRBJ1-1
TGTGCCAGCAGTTTGGGACAGGGGGTTACGGCTTTCTTT
CASSLGQGVTAFF
>14|NA|TRBV27|NA|TRBJ2-3
TGTGCCAGCAGACGTGACTCTAGCACAGATACGCAGTATTTT
CASRRDSSTDTQYF
>14|NA|TRBV29-1|TRBD1|TRBJ1-2
TGCAGCGTTGTCAAGACAGGGAAGATTGATGGCTACACCTTC
CSVVKTGKIDGYTF
>17|NA|TRBV7-2|NA|TRBJ2-4
TGTGCCAGCAGCTTACGTAGTGGGCGGGACCAGGCAAACATTCAGTACTTC
CASSLRSGRDQANIQYF
>13|NA|TRBV7-9|NA|TRBJ2-1
TGTGCCAGCAGTGTCGGACAGACCCGCCCTCCGTTCTTC
CASSVGQTRPPFF
>15|NA|TRBV27|NA|TRBJ1-2
TGTGCCAGCAGTTTTACAGGTTCCTCACTTTATGGCTACACCTTC
CASSFTGSSLYGYTF
>18|NA|TRBV12-5|TRBD1|TRBJ2-1
TGTGCTAGTGGTCCGGGGACAGGGGCGGGAGACTCCTACAATGAGCAGTTCTTC
CASGPGTGAGDSYNEQFF
>13|NA|TRBV11-3|NA|TRBJ2-2
TGTGCCAGCAGCAACAGGGACCCCGGGGAGCTGTTTTTT
CASSNRDPGELFF
>13|NA|TRBV6-5|NA|TRBJ2-7
TGTGCCAGCAGTCCCCGGCTGGGAGACGAGCAGTACTTC
CASSPRLGDEQYF
>14|NA|TRBV15|TRBD2|TRBJ2-7
TGTGCCACCAGCCGTAGCGGGAACGACTACGAGCAGTACTTC
CATSRSGNDYEQYF
>14|NA|TRBV28|NA|TRBJ1-1
TGTGCCAGCAGGCAACCGGGGAAGAACACTGAAGCTTTCTTT
CASRQPGKNTEAFF
>16|NA|TRBV2|TRBD1|TRBJ1-2
TGTGCCAGCAGGGTAGGGACAGCAATAGCTAACTATGGCTACACCTTC
CASRVGTAIANYGYTF
>13|NA|TRBV6-5|NA|TRBJ1-1
TGTGCCAGCAGTTACAGTTTCGGGGGTATAGCTTTCTTT
CASSYSFGGIAFF
>17|few|TRBV5-4|TRBD2|TRBJ2-3
TGTGCCAGCAGCCCCGTCGGCGGGAGGGCCAGCTCAGATACGCAGTATTTT
CASSPVGGRASSDTQYF
>17|NA|TRBV11-3|TRBD2|TRBJ2-7
TGTGCCAGCAGCCCAGCTCGCGGGAGGGCCATTGGATACGAGCAGTACTTC
CASSPARGRAIGYEQYF
>17|NA|TRBV18|TRBD1|TRBJ2-7
TGTGCCAGCTCACCTTGGGACATCCCAGGGGGCCTGGGCGAGCAGTACTTC
CASSPWDIPGGLGEQYF
>16|NA|TRBV6-6|NA|TRBJ1-2
TGTGCCAGCAGTTACCCCTTAACACGGGGAAGCGATGGCTACACCTTC
CASSYPLTRGSDGYTF
>15|once|TRBV7-2|NA|TRBJ2-4
TGTGCCAGCAGCTTAGAGGGGACAAGCAAAAACATTCAGTACTTC
CASSLEGTSKNIQYF
>15|NA|TRBV6-5|NA|TRBJ1-1
TGTGCCAGCAGTAGAACAGGGAGCGGCTACACTGAAGCTTTCTTT
CASSRTGSGYTEAFF
>12|NA|TRBV7-9|NA|TRBJ2-1
TGTGCCAGCGATGCAGGAACCAATGAGCAGTTCTTC
CASDAGTNEQFF
>15|NA|TRBV7-8|NA|TRBJ2-5
TGTGCCAGCAGCTTAAGGGAGGCAACCGGAGAGACCCAGTACTTC
CASSLREATGETQYF
>14|NA|TRBV5-6|TRBD1|TRBJ2-7
TGTGCCAGCAGCTGGGGACAGGGGGCTTACGAGCAGTACTTC
CASSWGQGAYEQYF
>13|once|TRBV25-1|NA|TRBJ1-1
TGTGCCAGCAGTGAAGCGGGAAACACTGAAGCTTTCTTT
CASSEAGNTEAFF
>13|once|TRBV29-1|NA|TRBJ1-2
TGCAGCGGTAGATCGTTCGGAGAATATGGCTACACCTTC
CSGRSFGEYGYTF
>13|NA|TRBV4-1|NA|TRBJ1-2
TGCGCCAGCACCCGGGGGGGTAACTATGGCTACACCTTC
CASTRGGNYGYTF
>15|few|TRBV7-3|NA|TRBJ1-2
TGTGCCAGCAGCTCTGGACAGCTTACTAACTATGGCTACACCTTC
CASSSGQLTNYGYTF
>16|NA|TRBV5-1|TRBD2|TRBJ2-3
TGCGCCAGCAGCTTGGGCGGGAGGGTCAGCACAGATACGCAGTATTTT
CASSLGGRVSTDTQYF
>18|NA|TRBV7-2|NA|TRBJ1-3
TGTGCCAGCAGCTTAGTACAGGGTCCTTCTTTTGGTGGAAACACCATATATTTT
CASSLVQGPSFGGNTIYF
>14|once|TRBV30|NA|TRBJ1-6
TGTGCCTGGAGTGTAGGCAGCGATAATTCACCCCTCCACTTT
CAWSVGSDNSPLHF
>14|NA|TRBV2|NA|TRBJ1-5
TGTGCCAGCGGCGGGCCAGGGGGCAATCAGCCCCAGCATTTT
CASGGPGGNQPQHF
>15|NA|TRBV2|TRBD1|TRBJ2-7
TGTGCCAGCAGCAAAGAGTCAGGGGGTCACTACGAGCAGTACTTC
CASSKESGGHYEQYF
>15|NA|TRBV7-7|NA|TRBJ2-5
TGTGCTAGCAGCTTAGCGCTTTCGGGGGTCGAGACCCAGTACTTC
CASSLALSGVETQYF
>15|NA|TRBV5-4|TRBD2|TRBJ2-7
TGTGCCAGCAGCTTAGGGACTAGCGGGTTGTACGAGCAGTACTTC
CASSLGTSGLYEQYF
>17|NA|TRBV9|TRBD2|TRBJ2-2
TGTGCCAGCAGCCCAGGGACTAGCGGACCGAACACCGGGGAGCTGTTTTTT
CASSPGTSGPNTGELFF
>15|NA|TRBV10-3|TRBD2|TRBJ2-1
TGTGCCTCCCGACTAGCGGGAGGGCCCCTCAATGAGCAGTTCTTC
CASRLAGGPLNEQFF
>14|NA|TRBV28|TRBD1|TRBJ1-2
TGTGCCAGCAGTTTACCCGGGACAGATGCTGGCTACACCTTC
CASSLPGTDAGYTF
>15|NA|TRBV7-2|TRBD2|TRBJ2-3
TGTGCCAGCAGCTTGTTTGCGGGAGTGACAGATACGCAGTATTTT
CASSLFAGVTDTQYF
>16|NA|TRBV18|TRBD2|TRBJ2-7
TGTGCCAGCTCACCTTGGGGAAGCGGGGGGGAATACGAGCAGTACTTC
CASSPWGSGGEYEQYF
>14|NA|TRBV7-8|NA|TRBJ2-1
TGTGCCAGCAGCTTAACTACTATCTACAATGAGCAGTTCTTC
CASSLTTIYNEQFF
>12|NA|TRBV5-6|NA|TRBJ1-2
TGTGCCAGCAGCTTGGGTCGCGGTGGCTACACCTTC
CASSLGRGGYTF
>13|few|TRBV18|NA|TRBJ2-3
TGTGCCAGCTCACCGGCGGGAACAGATACGCAGTATTTT
CASSPAGTDTQYF
>17|once|TRBV7-8|TRBD1|TRBJ1-3
TGTGCCAGCAGCCGGGGACAGGGGATTTTCAGCGGAAACACCATATATTTT
CASSRGQGIFSGNTIYF
>11|NA|TRBV5-6|NA|TRBJ2-3
TGTGCCAGCAGCTTGCGGGAAGCGCAGTATTTT
CASSLREAQYF
>16|NA|TRBV7-2|NA|TRBJ2-7
TGTGCCAGCAGCTTAGGGGGGGGGCTTTATTCCTACGAGCAGTACTTC
CASSLGGGLYSYEQYF